This T cell receptor beta chain was observed in a study of blood T cell repertoires in COVID-19. Overall study: Sites in the United States, Italy and Spain provided acute and convalescent COVID-19 samples. PBMCs, B-cell-depleted T cells, or T cells were the source of the cDNA or gDNA that made up the material.

Study processing details: Scientists estimated how many nucleated cells there were by amplifying reference gene primers. Using immunoSEQ multiplex PCR, the repertoire was profiled, and TCRdb retains in-frame clones only, with some absent. V and J calls plus clone size are reproduced from that table; the DNA served to infer D and trimming. Seen here are 450,000 to 500,000 clones, 70% to 90% observed once, and the top ten hold 3.2%. Trimming took off 1 base at V and 7 bases at J, with 11 bases between the two ends. Germline CDR1 and CDR2: SGHTA and FQGNSA. The CDR3 runs 13 residues. The specimen sequenced was peripheral blood. The TCR originated in a human donor in a cohort sampled during active COVID-19. The gene calls are TRBV7-2 and TRBJ2-7; D unresolved. CDR3 region: CASSLELPREQYF. CDR3 bases: TGTGCCAGCAGCTTAGAGCTCCCACGAGAGCAGTACTTC.